The 21 T cell receptor beta chains reported below all come from one sample, sequenced in a study of T cell responses to AZD1222 COVID-19 vaccine. Using immunoSEQ multiplex PCR, the repertoire was profiled, and TCRdb retains in-frame clones only, with some absent. The sample lists over 45,000 clones, more than 80% occurring once. Material: peripheral blood, obtained on day 0 of AZD1222 vaccination. All receptors derive from an adult in good health.

The V gene is TRBV14, the J gene TRBJ2-7; D unclear. The germline V and J ends were trimmed by 4 bases and 1 base, with 11 bases remaining between them. Germline assignment: CDR1 SGHDN and CDR2 FVKESK. The CDR3 contains 14 residues. As DNA, the CDR3 is TGTGCCAGCAGCCCCAGACTGGGATCCTACGAGCAGTACTTC. Translating it yields CASSPRLGSYEQYF. Using reference TRBV14 and TRBJ2-7 for the parts outside the CDR3, the full variable domain is EAGVTQFPSHSVIEKGQTVTLRCDPISGHDNLYWYRRVMGKEIKFLLHFVKESKQDESGMPNNRFLAERTGGTYSTLKVQPAELEDSGVYFCASSPRLGSYEQYFGPGTRLTVT.

This chain uses TRBV11-2 with TRBJ1-5; D unclear. Looked up from germline, CDR1 is SGHAT and CDR2 is FQNNGV. CDR3 length: 14 residues. With 0 bases removed from V and 7 bases from J, the gap between germline ends came to 10 bases. CDR3 residues: CASSLDLPGQPQHF. DNA of the CDR3: TGTGCCAGCAGCTTAGATCTCCCAGGACAGCCCCAGCATTTT.

The chain has TRBV5-1 and TRBJ2-7; D gene unclear. CDR1 is SGHRS, CDR2 YFSETQ, per germline. The CDR3 has 14 residues. The V and J ends lost 0 bases and 4 bases respectively, with 11 bases between them. In DNA, the CDR3 is TGCGCCAGCAGCTTGGATATATCCTTGTACGAGCAGTACTTC. Its translation is CASSLDISLYEQYF.

The chain links TRBV18 to TRBJ1-2; the D is unclear. The CDR3 totals 12 residues. V was trimmed by 2 bases and J by 2 bases, leaving 3 bases between them. Looked up from germline, CDR1 is KGHSH and CDR2 is LQKENI. The CDR3 region is CASSPGNYGYTF. The CDR3 DNA reads as TGTGCCAGCTCACCAGGGAACTATGGCTACACCTTC.

This clone was counted once. The chain uses TRBV6-1 and TRBJ2-2; D is unresolved. The CDR3 totals 13 residues. Trimming pared 3 bases from V and 6 bases from J, leaving 8 bases between. CDR1 and CDR2 (germline): MNHNS, SASEGT. The CDR3 DNA is TGTGCCAGCAGTGACACCTTAGCCGGGGAGCTGTTTTTT. Translation gives CASSDTLAGELFF.

The chain joins TRBV7-3 to TRBJ2-3, with a tentative D call TRBD2 (6 bases). CDR3 length: 14 amino acids. Germline V gene data show CDR1 as SGHTA and CDR2 as FQGTGA. Trimming removed 5 bases at V and 4 bases at J, with 13 bases between. The CDR3 sequence is CASSPTGTADTQYF. Here the CDR3 DNA reads TGTGCCAGCAGCCCGACCGGGACTGCAGATACGCAGTATTTT.

The V gene is TRBV5-1, the J gene TRBJ1-6; 8 bases map to TRBD1. CDR1 is SGHRS, CDR2 YFSETQ, per germline. Losses at the gene ends were 4 bases for V and 7 bases for J; bases not matched to a gene: 4. CDR3 length: 14 amino acids. Here the CDR3 reads CASSGGQENSPLHF. Here the CDR3 DNA reads TGCGCCAGCAGCGGGGGACAGGAGAATTCACCCCTCCACTTT. Using reference TRBV5-1 and TRBJ1-6 for the parts outside the CDR3, the full variable domain is KAGVTQTPRYLIKTRGQQVTLSCSPISGHRSVSWYQQTPGQGLQFLFEYFSETQRNKGNFPGRFSGRQFSNSRSEMNVSTLELGDSALYLCASSGGQENSPLHFGNGTRLTVT.

The V call is TRBV19, the J call TRBJ2-3; D ambiguous. V was cut by 1 base and J by 0 bases, with 8 bases left in between. CDR1 and CDR2 from the germline V gene are LNHDA and SQIVND (reference sequence). The length of the CDR3 is 15 residues. DNA of the CDR3: TGTGCCAGTAGTATAGGGCGGAAAAGCACAGATACGCAGTATTTT. Translated, it gives CASSIGRKSTDTQYF.

The chain couples TRBV25-1 to TRBJ2-6, with TRBD1 matching over 7 bases. Germline values: CDR1 MGHDK, CDR2 SYGVNS. There are 18 residues in the CDR3. V was clipped by 8 bases and J by 4 bases; unmatched bases: 17. This CDR3 is CASERSGQPFTGANVLTF. The CDR3 region has the DNA TGTGCCAGCGAAAGATCGGGACAGCCCTTTACGGGGGCCAACGTCCTGACTTTC.

The gene calls are TRBV11-2 and TRBJ2-1; 7 bases map to TRBD2. V shed 3 bases, J shed 10 bases, and the junction held 6 bases outside the gene matches. Per the germline V gene, CDR1 is SGHAT and CDR2 is FQNNGV. The CDR3 loop spans 13 amino acids. CDR3 bases: TGTGCCAGCAGCTTCGGTTATAGCGGGGAGCAGTTCTTC. It specifies CASSFGYSGEQFF.

The chain joins TRBV6-6 to TRBJ1-1, with 7 bases that match TRBD1. Germline V lookup: CDR1 MNHNY, CDR2 SVGAGI (reference sequence). The CDR3 runs to 15 residues. V shed 6 bases, J shed 4 bases, and the junction held 11 bases outside the gene matches. Written as DNA, the CDR3 is TGTGCCAGCAGGGATGAACAGGGGTGGGGCACTGAAGCTTTCTTT. Protein product: CASRDEQGWGTEAFF.

The V gene is TRBV29-1, the J gene TRBJ2-2; 7 bases fit TRBD2. The CDR3 has 15 amino acids. In germline, CDR1 is SQVTM, CDR2 ANQGSEA. The V gene end was trimmed by 5 bases and the J gene end by 0 bases; junction bases not matched to a gene: 6. The CDR3 nucleotides are TGCAGCGTTCGAGGAGCGGGAACGAACACCGGGGAGCTGTTTTTT. As protein: CSVRGAGTNTGELFF.

As for this clone: Other nucleotide sequences in the sample specify the same CDR3. The chain uses TRBV29-1 and TRBJ1-1; D is perhaps TRBD1 (6 bases). The germline V gene encodes CDR1 SQVTM and CDR2 ANQGSEA. Trimming took off 5 bases at V and 0 bases at J, with 10 bases between the two ends. The CDR3 extends over 13 amino acids. CDR3 nucleotide sequence: TGCAGCGTTTCCGGACAGTTGAACACTGAAGCTTTCTTT. Its protein is CSVSGQLNTEAFF.

In its sample, this clone was seen a few times. The rearrangement uses TRBV6-5 and TRBJ1-1; D is ambiguous. V shed 6 bases and J shed 4 bases, with 12 bases lying between them. There are 13 residues in the CDR3. The germline gives CDR1 MNHEY, CDR2 SVGAGI. The CDR3 protein is CASRAGRGTEAFF. CDR3 bases: TGTGCCAGCAGGGCCGGACGGGGCACTGAAGCTTTCTTT.

The V call is TRBV30, the J call TRBJ1-5, with D tentatively TRBD1 (5 bases). The CDR3 contains 16 residues. Germline V gene data show CDR1 as GTSNPN and CDR2 as SVGIG (reference sequence). The V end was cut by 5 bases, the J end by 5 bases, with 22 bases between. CDR3 coding DNA: TGTGCCTGGCGGCCCGCCCAGGCGGGGGTCTATCAGCCCCAGCATTTT. Translation gives CAWRPAQAGVYQPQHF.

V gene TRBV19 combines with J gene TRBJ2-1; 9 bases align to TRBD2. The CDR3 loop spans 19 amino acids. V shed 3 bases, J shed 3 bases, and the junction held 15 bases outside the gene matches. Germline CDR1 is LNHDA and CDR2 is SQIVND (reference sequence). The CDR3 DNA is TGTGCCAGTAGTATCGAGCGGCTAGCGGGGCTCTTAGGCTACAATGAGCAGTTCTTC. It codes for CASSIERLAGLLGYNEQFF.

The rearrangement joins TRBV30 to TRBJ2-6, with 12 bases that match TRBD1. V lost 8 bases to trimming and J lost 0 bases; unmatched junction nucleotides: 8. The germline gives CDR1 GTSNPN, CDR2 SVGIG (reference sequence). The CDR3 runs 17 residues. The CDR3 loop reads CALSRDRGRSGANVLTF. DNA of the CDR3: TGTGCCCTCTCGCGGGACAGGGGGCGCTCTGGGGCCAACGTCCTGACTTTC.

A note on this clone: At one boundary the junction diverges from the germline segment, which might be a read error. The chain recombines TRBV30 with TRBJ1-1; tentatively, D is TRBD1 (5 bases). The CDR3 is 11 amino acids. Germline CDR1 reads GTSNPN; CDR2 reads SVGIG (reference sequence). The CDR3 region has the DNA TGTGCCTGGTCCGGGACGGACAATTTGGACTTT. As protein: CAWSGTDNLDF.

A single count supports this clone. V gene TRBV5-4 combines with J gene TRBJ1-4; no definite D call. This CDR3 contains 16 residues. Trimming removed 3 bases from V and 1 base from J, with 13 bases in between. Germline V gene data show CDR1 as SGHNT and CDR2 as YYREEE (reference sequence). CDR3 sequence reads: CASSSGLVGTNEKLFF. CDR3 bases: TGTGCCAGCAGCTCAGGATTGGTCGGAACTAATGAAAAACTGTTTTTT. The variable domain in full, completed from reference TRBV5-4 and TRBJ1-4, reads ETGVTQSPTHLIKTRGQQVTLRCSSQSGHNTVSWYQQALGQGPQFIFQYYREEENGRGNFPPRFSGLQFPNYSSELNVNALELDDSALYLCASSSGLVGTNEKLFFGSGTQLSVL.

This sequence joins TRBV3-1 (or the pseudogene TRBV3-2) and TRBJ2-1; D is unclear. The V gene lost 1 base and the J gene lost 9 bases, with 10 bases spanning the gap. Germline CDR1 reads LGHDT; CDR2 reads YNNKEL (reference sequence). The CDR3 runs 13 residues. CDR3 coding DNA: TGTGCCAGCAGCCAAGCAAACTTGGGTGAGCAGTTCTTC. It yields the protein CASSQANLGEQFF.

The chain employs TRBV18 and TRBJ2-3; D is perhaps TRBD2 (5 bases). There are 15 residues in the CDR3. Germline CDR1 and CDR2: KGHSH and LQKENI. V lost 2 bases and J lost 0, with 9 bases in between. This chain's CDR3 is CASSPVGLSTDTQYF. CDR3 bases: TGTGCCAGCTCACCAGTCGGACTTAGCACAGATACGCAGTATTTT.